This TCR beta chain was obtained from a study of T-cell memory formation after mild COVID-19. Turning to the study itself: TCR clusters were largely donor specific. Study results and caveats: The finding that pre-infection memory included some responding clones suggested that cross-reactive memory joined. Second-wave clones peaking on day 37 lacked confirmed SARS-CoV-2 specificity. Among CD4+ contracting clones, most were CM and EM, and CD8+ ones EMRA.

TCRdb processed the 5' RACE reads anew with MiXCR; each CDR3 protein has one entry. The data contain hundreds of thousands of distinct CDR3 sequences, 20% to 25% of them singletons. With regard to this clonotype: The antigen is not known.

V was shortened by 2 bases and J by 1 base, with 9 bases between the two germline ends. CDR3 length: 15 residues. CDR1 and CDR2 from the germline V gene are SNHLY and FYNNEI. The rearrangement joins TRBV2 to TRBJ1-5; D gene ambiguous. The TCR originated in an adult woman who had mild COVID-19 (a few samples of this study predate the infection). Cell type and time point are not known. Sample: PBMCs or a T cell subset sorted from them (not recorded which). The CDR3 reads CASSESLGSNQPQHF. The CDR3 coding sequence is TGTGCCAGCAGTGAAAGCCTGGGAAGCAATCAGCCCCAGCATTTT.